This entry describes one T cell receptor beta chain. This record comes from a study of blood T cells in healthy people across ages. Germline CDR1 SGHTA, CDR2 FQGNSA. Between the trimmed V and J ends, which lost 1 base and 4 bases, there was a span of 11 bases. The CDR3 is 14 amino acids. The use of a sample-barcoded 5' primer and a J-beta primer mix characterized a second PCR of about 6 to 11 cycles. Each cDNA was tagged by a template-switch adaptor containing 12 random nucleotides. TCRdb fed the 5' RACE reads into MiXCR, producing one record per CDR3 protein. Here the sample spans about 1.8 million distinct CDR3 sequences, just under 50% being singletons.

V gene TRBV7-2 combines with J gene TRBJ2-7; no definite D call. The sample comprised blood. This TCR was recovered from a middle-aged woman in good health. CDR3 sequence: CASSLVAQGYEQYF. CDR3 DNA: TGTGCCAGCAGCTTAGTGGCCCAAGGTTACGAGCAGTACTTC.